One sample yielded the 2 T cell receptor beta chains listed below, sequenced in a study of vaccination effects on CD4 cells after COVID-19. Their antigen targets remain unknown. Sequenced by immunoSEQ multiplex PCR; TCRdb stores in-frame clones only, minus some. Among about 60,000 clones, roughly 79% were seen once, and the ten largest hold less than 3%. Antigen-specific CD4+ T cells were first expanded with viral peptide pools by the ViraFEST assay and only then sequenced. Subsequent to a culture period of roughly 11 days, CD4+ T cells were isolated. This sample comprised CD4+ T cells from PBMCs cultured with HCoV-229E spike peptides, obtained before COVID-19 vaccination. The receptors derive from a human donor who received a COVID-19 vaccine.

The chain recombines TRBV7-8 with TRBJ1-1; perhaps TRBD1 as D (6 bases). The CDR3 covers 15 residues. With 6 bases removed from V and 0 bases from J, the gap between germline ends came to 14 bases. Germline V lookup: CDR1 SGHVS, CDR2 FQNEAQ. CDR3 DNA sequence: TGTGCCAGCAGGGATGGGGACATACTGAACACTGAAGCTTTCTTT. It specifies CASRDGDILNTEAFF.

The genes are TRBV7-2 and TRBJ1-3; D remains unclear. V was trimmed by 4 bases and J by 5 bases, leaving 12 bases between them. Per the germline V gene, CDR1 is SGHTA and CDR2 is FQGNSA. This CDR3 contains 14 residues. The CDR3 DNA follows: TGTGCCAGCAGCTCCGGTGCGGGGAGAAACACCATATATTTT. This translates into CASSSGAGRNTIYF.